This TCR beta chain is drawn from a study of tumor-infiltrating lymphocytes in primary liver carcinoma. Germline V gene lookup returns CDR1 MNHNS and CDR2 SASEGT. The CDR3 contains 14 residues. Trimming removed 6 bases from V and 0 bases from J; junction bases left unmatched: 3. This clonotype was observed many times. A primer matching the constant region was used to make TCR beta cDNA from approximately 520 ng of total RNA. Nested multiplex PCR, run for three rounds with slightly modified ARM-PCR, yielded TCR beta libraries. A C-beta reverse primer was combined with TRBV1-TRBV30 forward primers in the first two PCR rounds, and each round had approximately 9 cycles. TCRdb re-called the multiplex PCR reads with MiXCR, one entry per CDR3 protein. Of some 200,000 distinct CDR3 sequences detected, approximately 64% appear once; the ten largest clones hold about 7.1%. Unsorted whole blood yielded the blood RNA, and germline DNA was also extracted.

The TCR originated in a woman aged 60-75 years with primary liver carcinoma and hepatitis B virus infection. The material sequenced was peripheral blood. The chain links TRBV6-1 to TRBJ1-1; 8 nucleotides align to TRBD1. The CDR3, as DNA: TGTGCCAGCAGACAGGGGGATCTGAACACTGAAGCTTTCTTT. Translation: CASRQGDLNTEAFF.